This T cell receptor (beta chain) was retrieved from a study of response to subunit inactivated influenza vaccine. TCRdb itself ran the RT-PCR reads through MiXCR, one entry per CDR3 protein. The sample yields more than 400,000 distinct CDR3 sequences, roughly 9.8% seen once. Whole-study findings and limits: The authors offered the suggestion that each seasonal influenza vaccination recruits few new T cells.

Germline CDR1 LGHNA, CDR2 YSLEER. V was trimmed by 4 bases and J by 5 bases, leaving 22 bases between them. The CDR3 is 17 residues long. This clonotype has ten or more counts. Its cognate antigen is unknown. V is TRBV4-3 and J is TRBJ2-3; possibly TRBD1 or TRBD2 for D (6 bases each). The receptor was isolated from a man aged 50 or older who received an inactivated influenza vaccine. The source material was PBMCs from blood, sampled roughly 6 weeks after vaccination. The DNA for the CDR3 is TGCGCCAGCAGCCGCCTTGAGGGGGGAGAAAAGGGAGATACGCAGTATTTT. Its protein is CASSRLEGGEKGDTQYF.